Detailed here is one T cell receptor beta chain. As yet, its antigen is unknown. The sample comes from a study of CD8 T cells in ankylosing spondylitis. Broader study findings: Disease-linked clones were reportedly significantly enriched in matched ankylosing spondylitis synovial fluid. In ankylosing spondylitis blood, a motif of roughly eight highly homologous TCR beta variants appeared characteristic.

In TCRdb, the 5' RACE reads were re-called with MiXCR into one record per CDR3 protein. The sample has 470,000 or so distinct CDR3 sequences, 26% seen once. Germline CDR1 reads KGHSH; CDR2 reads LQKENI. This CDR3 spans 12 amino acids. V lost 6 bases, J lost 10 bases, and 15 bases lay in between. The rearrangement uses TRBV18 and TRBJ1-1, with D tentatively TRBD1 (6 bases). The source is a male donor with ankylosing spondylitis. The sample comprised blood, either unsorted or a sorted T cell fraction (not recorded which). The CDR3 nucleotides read TGTGCCAGCTCGCCAAGGGGGGAATCAGCTTTCTTT. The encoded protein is CASSPRGESAFF.